The next 15 T cell receptor beta chains were all read from a single sample in a study of control samples from healthy donors and cancer patients. Method: immunoSEQ multiplex PCR; TCRdb's copy keeps in-frame clones and lacks some. The sample consists of 50,000 to 70,000 clones, about 96% of them appearing once. The sequenced sample was blood. Every receptor here comes from a woman in her late teens or twenties in good health.

This chain links TRBV4-3 with TRBJ1-1; D unresolved. The CDR3 totals 16 residues. Germline V gene sequence: CDR1 LGHNA, CDR2 YSLEER. V was trimmed by 0 bases and J by 1 base, leaving 12 bases between them. The CDR3 DNA reads as TGCGCCAGCAGCCAAGATACTTGGCGGCCGAACACTGAAGCTTTCTTT. The encoded protein is CASSQDTWRPNTEAFF.

The CDR3 reads CASSLEIGGRNIQYF. The CDR3 DNA follows: TGCGCCAGCAGCTTGGAGATCGGGGGTCGGAACATTCAGTACTTC. This sequence joins TRBV5-1 and TRBJ2-4; maybe TRBD2 (6 bases). The germline V and J ends were trimmed by 0 bases and 7 bases, with 14 bases remaining between them. CDR1 SGHRS and CDR2 YFSETQ come from the germline V gene. CDR3 length equals 15 residues.

The rearrangement uses TRBV5-1 and TRBJ1-2; TRBD1 might be the D (5 bases). V lost 2 bases and J 7 bases, leaving 12 bases between the germline ends. The germline V gene has CDR1 SGHRS and CDR2 YFSETQ. The CDR3 length is 13 residues. CDR3 DNA: TGCGCCAGCAGCTTACTTCGGGGGGGTGGCTACACCTTC. It is translated as CASSLLRGGGYTF. The variable domain in full, with the rest retrieved from reference TRBV5-1 and TRBJ1-2, is KAGVTQTPRYLIKTRGQQVTLSCSPISGHRSVSWYQQTPGQGLQFLFEYFSETQRNKGNFPGRFSGRQFSNSRSEMNVSTLELGDSALYLCASSLLRGGGYTFGSGTRLTVV.

The rearrangement uses TRBV5-1 and TRBJ2-5, with D possibly matching TRBD2 (6 bases). Germline CDR1 and CDR2: SGHRS and YFSETQ. This CDR3 region has 14 residues. Trimming stripped 2 bases from V and 5 bases from J, with 13 bases between. DNA for the CDR3: TGCGCCAGCAGCTTTACTAGCTTTGGGGAGACCCAGTACTTC. It encodes CASSFTSFGETQYF. The whole variable domain, filled in from reference TRBV5-1 and TRBJ2-5, reads KAGVTQTPRYLIKTRGQQVTLSCSPISGHRSVSWYQQTPGQGLQFLFEYFSETQRNKGNFPGRFSGRQFSNSRSEMNVSTLELGDSALYLCASSFTSFGETQYFGPGTRLLVL.

The J gene is TRBJ2-4, the V gene TRBV18; 7 bases are a match to TRBD1. The V segment lost 0 bases and the J segment 4 bases; nucleotides outside the gene matches: 3. Per germline, CDR1 KGHSH and CDR2 LQKENI. The CDR3 length is 15 residues. DNA of the CDR3: TGTGCCAGCTCACCACCGGTGGGACAGAAAAACATTCAGTACTTC. This codes for CASSPPVGQKNIQYF.

Points on this clone: Sequence at one end of the junction differs from germline and may be a read error. This chain joins TRBV7-9 and TRBJ2-7; 7 positions agree with TRBD2. This CDR3 has 15 amino acids. In germline, CDR1 is SEHNR, CDR2 FQNEAQ (reference sequence). CDR3 in DNA: TGTGTCAGCAGCTTTAGCGGGCACACCATAGACGAGCAGTACTTC. It translates to CVSSFSGHTIDEQYF.

The genes are TRBV5-1 and TRBJ2-7; tentatively, D is TRBD2 (5 bases). From germline, CDR1 is SGHRS and CDR2 YFSETQ. Between the trimmed V and J ends, which lost 3 bases and 4 bases, there was a span of 20 bases. This CDR3 is built from 16 residues. The CDR3 DNA is TGCGCCAGCAGCTCGTATTCGACGGGGAGCCCATACGAGCAGTACTTC. Encoded protein: CASSSYSTGSPYEQYF.

The V call is TRBV27, the J call TRBJ1-3; TRBD1 matches at 7 bases. The J segment lost 7 bases and the V segment lost 8 bases, leaving 11 bases of the junction unmatched. The CDR3 loop spans 14 amino acids. CDR1 and CDR2 (germline): MNHEY, SMNVEV (reference sequence). CDR3 nucleotide sequence: TGTGCCAGCCGATCTACAGGGGTTCGGAACACCATATATTTT. Its translation: CASRSTGVRNTIYF.

This clone turned up a few times. For the CDR3, the DNA is TGTGCCCGCCGCGGAGGACTAGCGGGGGGGCCGGGGCAAGAGACCCAGTACTTC. This encodes CARRGGLAGGPGQETQYF. This rearrangement joins TRBV13 to TRBJ2-5, with 15 positions matching TRBD2. Looked up from germline, CDR1 is PRHDT and CDR2 is FYEKMQ (reference sequence). Trimming cost V 11 bases and J 2 bases; bases outside gene matches: 15. The CDR3 has 18 residues. Supplemented by reference TRBV13 and TRBJ2-5, the full variable domain reads AAGVIQSPRHLIKEKRETATLKCYPIPRHDTVYWYQQGPGQDPQFLISFYEKMQSDKGSIPDRFSAQQFSDYHSELNMSSLELGDSALYFCARRGGLAGGPGQETQYFGPGTRLLVL.

The chain has TRBV18 and TRBJ1-6; D is undetermined. In germline, CDR1 is KGHSH, CDR2 LQKENI. The V end lost 3 bases, the J end lost 11 bases, and 14 bases lay between the germline ends. CDR3 length: 14 residues. Here the CDR3 reads CASSPVEGHTPLHF. CDR3 nucleotide sequence: TGTGCCAGCTCACCGGTAGAGGGTCACACACCCCTCCACTTT.

This chain connects TRBV7-9 to TRBJ1-4; D is ambiguous. The V gene's germline CDR1 is SEHNR and CDR2 FQNEAQ (reference sequence). The CDR3 has 15 amino acids. V was cut by 5 bases and J by 7 bases, with 17 bases left in between. CDR3 in amino acids: CASSVDRESGEKLFF. CDR3 DNA sequence: TGTGCCAGCAGCGTCGACCGGGAAAGTGGTGAAAAACTGTTTTTT.

V gene TRBV18 combines with J gene TRBJ1-3, with D perhaps TRBD1 (5 bases). The V gene's germline CDR1 is KGHSH and CDR2 LQKENI. Trimming removed 3 bases from V and 4 bases from J, with 10 bases in between. The CDR3 runs 14 residues. CDR3 nucleotides: TGTGCCAGCTCACCCCCAGGGCGGGGAAACACCATATATTTT. Translation gives CASSPPGRGNTIYF. Variable domain in full (rest from reference TRBV18 and TRBJ1-3): NAGVMQNPRHLVRRRGQEARLRCSPMKGHSHVYWYRQLPEEGLKFMVYLQKENIIDESGMPKERFSAEFPKEGPSILRIQQVVRGDSAAYFCASSPPGRGNTIYFGEGSWLTVV.

V and J are TRBV4-1 and TRBJ2-5; no firm D call. Trimming left V 0 bases short and J 6 bases short, with 8 bases between. The length of the CDR3 is 13 residues. Germline V CDR1 and CDR2: MGHRA, YSYEKL. CDR3 nucleotide sequence: TGCGCCAGCAGCCAAGATATAACGCAGACCCAGTACTTC. Its translation is CASSQDITQTQYF.

This sequence joins TRBV5-1 and TRBJ1-2; D gene unclear. V lost 0 bases and J 1 base, leaving 19 bases between the germline ends. CDR3 length equals 18 residues. Germline-derived CDR1 and CDR2 are SGHRS and YFSETQ. The DNA of the CDR3 is TGCGCCAGCAGCTTGGTTTTCTACGGTTCGTCATTTAACTATGGCTACACCTTC. Its protein product is CASSLVFYGSSFNYGYTF.

The table lists this clone with a count of one. This chain connects TRBV28 to TRBJ2-4; D not certain. Germline values: CDR1 MDHEN, CDR2 SYDVKM. CDR3 length: 18 amino acids. Trimming stripped 5 bases from V and 3 bases from J, with 23 bases between. The CDR3 loop reads CASSARALGPKGKNIQYF. CDR3 nucleotides: TGTGCCAGCAGTGCAAGGGCCTTGGGTCCGAAGGGCAAAAACATTCAGTACTTC. The complete variable domain, with remaining parts taken from reference TRBV28 and TRBJ2-4, reads DVKVTQSSRYLVKRTGEKVFLECVQDMDHENMFWYRQDPGLGLRLIYFSYDVKMKEKGDIPEGYSVSREKKERFSLILESASTNQTSMYLCASSARALGPKGKNIQYFGAGTRLSVL.